Listed below are T cell receptor beta chains from one sample, sequenced in a study of OX40 agonist ivuxolimab in advanced cancers. Sequenced by immunoSEQ multiplex PCR; TCRdb stores in-frame clones only, minus some. Of 50,000 or so clones in the sample, 80% to 90% were seen once. This material consisted of CD4+ or CD8+ T cells sorted from blood, taken in a trial of the OX40 agonist ivuxolimab. These TCRs come from an adult with an advanced solid tumor such as melanoma, head and neck, liver or kidney cancer. The CDR3 runs from the conserved cysteine through the conserved F or W. A D gene is named only where the DNA matches it firmly.

J gene: TRBJ2-5; V gene: TRBV10-3; D gene: TRBD1; CDR3 protein: CAISGTGETQYF
J gene: TRBJ2-2; V gene: TRBV10-3; D gene: TRBD2; CDR3 protein: CAIRGLAGNTGELFF
J gene: TRBJ2-5; V gene: TRBV5-4; D gene: -; CDR3 protein: CASSLGGSETQYF
J gene: TRBJ1-4; V gene: TRBV28; D gene: TRBD1; CDR3 protein: CASSGREGAIGEKLFF
J gene: TRBJ2-7; V gene: TRBV7-3; D gene: -; CDR3 protein: CASSSTTGTDSYEQYF
J gene: TRBJ2-5; V gene: TRBV5-6; D gene: -; CDR3 protein: CASSYLGAGRKTQYF
J gene: TRBJ2-7; V gene: TRBV28; D gene: TRBD2; CDR3 protein: CASITGTSASYEQYF
J gene: TRBJ2-1; V gene: TRBV7-2; D gene: TRBD2; CDR3 protein: CASSLVGGDNEQFF
J gene: TRBJ2-7; V gene: TRBV13; D gene: -; CDR3 protein: CASSLAGSSYEQYF
J gene: TRBJ1-2; V gene: TRBV11-3; D gene: -; CDR3 protein: CASSGRLNYGYTF
J gene: TRBJ2-3; V gene: TRBV11-2; D gene: TRBD2; CDR3 protein: CASSPRLAGADTQYF
J gene: TRBJ1-4; V gene: TRBV4-3; D gene: -; CDR3 protein: CASSQGGFATNEKLFF
J gene: TRBJ2-5; V gene: TRBV23-1; D gene: -; CDR3 protein: CAPVPGRKETQYF
J gene: TRBJ2-6; V gene: TRBV5-6; D gene: TRBD2; CDR3 protein: CASSSPSGPFSGANVLTF
J gene: TRBJ2-7; V gene: TRBV5-1; D gene: TRBD2; CDR3 protein: CASSLGTSGSYEQYF
J gene: TRBJ2-7; V gene: TRBV6-6; D gene: TRBD2; CDR3 protein: CASISGSRSYEQYF
J gene: TRBJ2-7; V gene: TRBV28; D gene: -; CDR3 protein: CASSLSPAQGSRYF